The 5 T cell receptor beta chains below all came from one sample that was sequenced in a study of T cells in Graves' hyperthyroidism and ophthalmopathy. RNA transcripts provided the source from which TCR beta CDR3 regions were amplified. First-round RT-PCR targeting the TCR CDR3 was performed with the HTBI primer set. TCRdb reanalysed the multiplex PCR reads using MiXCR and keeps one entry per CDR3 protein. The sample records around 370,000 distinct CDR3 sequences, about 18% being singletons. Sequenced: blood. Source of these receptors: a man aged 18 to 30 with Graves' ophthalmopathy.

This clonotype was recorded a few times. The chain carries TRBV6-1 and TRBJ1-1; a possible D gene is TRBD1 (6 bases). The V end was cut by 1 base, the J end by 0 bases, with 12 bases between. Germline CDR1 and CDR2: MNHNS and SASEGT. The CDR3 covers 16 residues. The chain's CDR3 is CASSEVGGFMNTEAFF. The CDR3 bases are TGTGCCAGCAGTGAAGTAGGGGGGTTTATGAACACTGAAGCTTTCTTT.

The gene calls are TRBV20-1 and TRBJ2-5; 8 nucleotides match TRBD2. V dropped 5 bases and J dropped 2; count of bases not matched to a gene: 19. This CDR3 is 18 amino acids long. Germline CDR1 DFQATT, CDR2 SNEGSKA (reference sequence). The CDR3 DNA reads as TGCAGTGCTCCTCGGCGGTTGTTTATAGCGGGGATTCAAGAGACCCAGTACTTC. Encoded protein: CSAPRRLFIAGIQETQYF.

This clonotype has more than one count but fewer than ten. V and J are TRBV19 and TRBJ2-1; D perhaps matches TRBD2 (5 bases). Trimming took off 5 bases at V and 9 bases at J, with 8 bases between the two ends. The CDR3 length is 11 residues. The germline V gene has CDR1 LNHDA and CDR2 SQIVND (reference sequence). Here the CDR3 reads CASSGLGEQFF. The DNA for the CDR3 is TGTGCCAGTAGTGGACTCGGTGAGCAGTTCTTC. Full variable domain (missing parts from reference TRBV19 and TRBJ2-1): DGGITQSPKYLFRKEGQNVTLSCEQNLNHDAMYWYRQDPGQGLRLIYYSQIVNDFQKGDIAEGYSVSREKKESFPLTVTSAQKNPTAFYLCASSGLGEQFFGPGTRLTVL.

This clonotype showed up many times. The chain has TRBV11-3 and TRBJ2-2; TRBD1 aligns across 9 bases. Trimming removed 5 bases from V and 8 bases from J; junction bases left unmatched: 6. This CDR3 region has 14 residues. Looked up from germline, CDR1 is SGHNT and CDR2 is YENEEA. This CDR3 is CASSLTGGLGELFF. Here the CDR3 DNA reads TGTGCCAGCAGCCTGACAGGGGGATTGGGGGAGCTGTTTTTT.

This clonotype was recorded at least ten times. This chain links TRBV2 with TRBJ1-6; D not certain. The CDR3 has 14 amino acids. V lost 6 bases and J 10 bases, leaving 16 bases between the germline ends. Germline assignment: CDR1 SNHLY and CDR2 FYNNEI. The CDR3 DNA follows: TGTGCCAGCAGAATCCCTGCCTCGAGGTCACCCCTCCACTTT. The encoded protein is CASRIPASRSPLHF.